The clone carrying this T cell receptor (beta chain) came up a few times. J lost 3 bases, V lost 2 bases, and 6 bases had no gene match. The CDR3 consists of 15 residues. This sample is drawn from a study of blood T cells in healthy people across ages. A second about 7 to 11 cycle PCR used barcoded and J-beta primers. TCRdb re-called the 5' RACE reads through MiXCR, storing one row per CDR3 protein. The data show more than 1,000,000 distinct CDR3 sequences, almost 25% seen once. The same sample was also studied in work on T cells of mothers and their children.

The sequenced sample was blood. The chain uses TRBV12-3 or TRBV12-4 and TRBJ2-7, with 8 positions matching TRBD2. The receptor was derived from a girl aged 2 to 10 in good health. The CDR3 sequence: CASSLSPGGLYEQYF. CDR3 coding DNA: TGTGCCAGCAGTTTATCCCCGGGAGGGCTCTACGAGCAGTACTTC.